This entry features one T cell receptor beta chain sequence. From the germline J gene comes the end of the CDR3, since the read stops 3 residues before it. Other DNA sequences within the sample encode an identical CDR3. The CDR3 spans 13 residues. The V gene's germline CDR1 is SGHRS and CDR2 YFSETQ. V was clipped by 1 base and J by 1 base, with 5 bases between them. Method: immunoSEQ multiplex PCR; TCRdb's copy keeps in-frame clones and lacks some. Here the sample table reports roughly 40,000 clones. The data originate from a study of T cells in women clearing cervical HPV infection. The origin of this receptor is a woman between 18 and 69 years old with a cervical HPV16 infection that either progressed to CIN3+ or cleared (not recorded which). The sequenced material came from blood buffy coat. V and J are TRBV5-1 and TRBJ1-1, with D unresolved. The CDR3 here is CASSLKGNTEAFF. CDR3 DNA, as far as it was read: TGCGCCAGCAGCTTGAAAGGGAACACTGAA.